Listed below are T cell receptor beta chains from one sample, sequenced in a study of shared clonotypes between healthy human individuals. Assay: immunoSEQ multiplex PCR; the TCRdb copy retains only in-frame clones and omits some. This table holds 2 million to 2.5 million clones, about 95% found once. Sequenced sample: naive CD8+ T cells sorted from blood. These receptors were collected from a man younger than 35 in good health. Both conserved end residues are part of each CDR3. A D gene is named only where the DNA matches it firmly. The size entry is marked missing in some rows and otherwise reads once, few, many or a size class.

>TRBV27|TRBJ1-2|NA|NA
CASSLQGSDGYTF
TGTGCCAGCAGTTTACAGGGTTCCGATGGCTACACCTTC
>TRBV4-3|TRBJ2-1|NA|NA
CASSHENNEQFF
TGCGCCAGCAGCCACGAGAACAATGAGCAGTTCTTC
>TRBV7-9|TRBJ2-7|NA|NA
CASSLGAEQYF
TGTGCCAGCAGCTTAGGGGCAGAGCAGTACTTC
>TRBV7-9|TRBJ1-1|NA|NA
CASNFLLSTEAFF
TGTGCCAGCAATTTCCTACTTAGCACTGAAGCTTTCTTT
>TRBV11-1|TRBJ2-7|NA|NA
CASSFGLSSSYEQYF
TGTGCCAGCAGCTTCGGACTATCGAGCTCCTACGAGCAGTACTTC
>TRBV28|TRBJ1-5|NA|NA
CASSLNQPQHF
TGTGCCAGCAGTCTGAATCAGCCCCAGCATTTT
>TRBV7-9|TRBJ2-3|NA|NA
CASSSSGTSTDTQYF
TGTGCCAGCAGCTCGAGCGGAACTAGCACAGATACGCAGTATTTT
>TRBV30|TRBJ1-1|TRBD1|NA
CAWTTTGGPEAFF
TGTGCCTGGACCACAACAGGGGGGCCTGAAGCTTTCTTT
>TRBV5-4|TRBJ2-7|NA|NA
CASSFEERPTYEQYF
TGTGCCAGCAGCTTCGAGGAGAGACCCACCTACGAGCAGTACTTC
>TRBV11-2|TRBJ2-3|TRBD2|NA
CASSSLAGDPTDTQYF
TGTGCCAGCAGCTCTCTCGCGGGGGACCCCACAGATACGCAGTATTTT
>TRBV19|TRBJ2-7|TRBD1|NA
CASSMTGVSYEQYF
TGTGCCAGTAGTATGACAGGGGTCTCCTACGAGCAGTACTTC
>TRBV10-3|TRBJ2-3|NA|NA
CAISATDSTDTQYF
TGTGCCATCAGTGCGACGGACAGCACAGATACGCAGTATTTT
>TRBV15|TRBJ1-1|NA|NA
CATSRDRGPLAFF
TGTGCCACCAGCAGAGACAGGGGCCCCTTAGCTTTCTTT
>TRBV18|TRBJ2-7|NA|NA
CASSPEGSSYEQYF
TGTGCCAGCTCACCGGAAGGGTCAAGCTACGAGCAGTACTTC
>TRBV10-3|TRBJ2-7|TRBD1|NA
CAISRQGDYEQYF
TGTGCCATCAGCCGACAGGGGGATTACGAGCAGTACTTC
>TRBV9|TRBJ2-1|TRBD2|NA
CASSAAGVAYNEQFF
TGTGCCAGCAGCGCAGCGGGAGTTGCGTACAATGAGCAGTTCTTC
>TRBV29-1|TRBJ2-1|NA|once
CSVGYEQFF
TGCAGCGTTGGCTATGAGCAGTTCTTC
>TRBV27|TRBJ2-2|TRBD1|once
CASSLGQGTGELFF
TGTGCCAGCAGTTTGGGACAGGGAACCGGGGAGCTGTTTTTT
>TRBV6-5|TRBJ2-5|NA|NA
CASSFTGGWTQYF
TGTGCCAGCAGTTTCACCGGGGGTTGGACCCAGTACTTC
>TRBV27|TRBJ2-2|NA|NA
CASSPTETGELFF
TGTGCCAGCAGTCCTACGGAAACCGGGGAGCTGTTTTTT
>TRBV28|TRBJ1-4|NA|NA
CASSLWVTEANEKLFF
TGTGCCAGCAGTTTATGGGTAACAGAGGCTAATGAAAAACTGTTTTTT
>TRBV6-1|TRBJ1-1|NA|few
CASRPGPPSGTEAFF
TGTGCCAGCAGGCCGGGCCCTCCATCTGGGACTGAAGCTTTCTTT
>TRBV2|TRBJ2-1|NA|once
CASSAPGDHEQFF
TGTGCCAGCAGTGCCCCTGGGGACCATGAGCAGTTCTTC
>TRBV30|TRBJ2-1|NA|NA
CAWRVTGGYNEQFF
TGTGCCTGGAGGGTAACAGGAGGCTACAATGAGCAGTTCTTC
>TRBV21-1|TRBJ2-7|NA|once
CASSKARTSGRVTSYEQYF
TGTGCCAGCAGCAAAGCGAGGACTAGCGGGAGGGTGACCTCCTACGAGCAGTACTTC
>TRBV30|TRBJ2-7|TRBD1|NA
CAGTRVDRGKGEQYF
TGTGCCGGAACGAGAGTGGACAGGGGAAAAGGCGAGCAGTACTTC
>TRBV6-6|TRBJ2-2|NA|NA
CASRGGELFF
TGTGCCAGCAGAGGCGGGGAGCTGTTTTTT
>TRBV7-2|TRBJ1-5|NA|NA
CASSPPQANPNQPQHF
TGTGCCAGCAGCCCTCCCCAAGCGAATCCTAATCAGCCCCAGCATTTT
>TRBV29-1|TRBJ1-4|NA|NA
CSVGGGPFLSNEKLFF
TGCAGCGTCGGAGGGGGGCCTTTCCTTTCGAATGAAAAACTGTTTTTT
>TRBV5-6|TRBJ2-7|NA|NA
CASSPTGTYEQYF
TGTGCCAGCAGCCCCACAGGGACCTACGAGCAGTACTTC
>TRBV29-1|TRBJ2-7|TRBD2|NA
CSVGSSGRANEQYF
TGCAGCGTTGGGTCTAGCGGGAGGGCGAACGAGCAGTACTTC
>TRBV7-9|TRBJ1-1|NA|NA
CASSSTRGNEDTEAFF
TGTGCCAGCAGCTCAACTAGGGGGAATGAGGACACTGAAGCTTTCTTT
>TRBV10-2|TRBJ1-1|NA|NA
CASSELGFNTEAFF
TGCGCCAGCAGTGAGTTAGGCTTTAACACTGAAGCTTTCTTT
>TRBV7-9|TRBJ2-2|NA|NA
CASSLLTGAGELFF
TGTGCCAGCAGCTTACTGACAGGAGCCGGGGAGCTGTTTTTT
>TRBV7-9|TRBJ2-1|NA|NA
CASSQAVTYYNEQFF
TGTGCCAGCAGCCAAGCGGTGACCTACTACAATGAGCAGTTCTTC